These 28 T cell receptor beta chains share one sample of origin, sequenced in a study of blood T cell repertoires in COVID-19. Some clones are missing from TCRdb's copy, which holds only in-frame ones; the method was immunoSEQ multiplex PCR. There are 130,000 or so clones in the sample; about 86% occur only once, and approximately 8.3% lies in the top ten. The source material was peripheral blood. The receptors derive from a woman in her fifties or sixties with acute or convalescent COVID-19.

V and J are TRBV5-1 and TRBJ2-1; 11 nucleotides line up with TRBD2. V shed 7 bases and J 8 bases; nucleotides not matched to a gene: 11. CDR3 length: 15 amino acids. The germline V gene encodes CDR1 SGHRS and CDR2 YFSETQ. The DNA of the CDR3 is TGCGCCAGCCGCCCCAAACTAGCGGGGGACGATGAGCAGTTCTTC. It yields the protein CASRPKLAGDDEQFF.

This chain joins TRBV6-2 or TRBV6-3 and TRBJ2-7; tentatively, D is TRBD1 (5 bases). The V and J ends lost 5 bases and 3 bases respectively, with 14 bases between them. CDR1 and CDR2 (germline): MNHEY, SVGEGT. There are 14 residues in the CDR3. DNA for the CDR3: TGTGCCAGCAGTAGGACGCCAGGGTACTACGAGCAGTACTTC. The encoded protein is CASSRTPGYYEQYF.

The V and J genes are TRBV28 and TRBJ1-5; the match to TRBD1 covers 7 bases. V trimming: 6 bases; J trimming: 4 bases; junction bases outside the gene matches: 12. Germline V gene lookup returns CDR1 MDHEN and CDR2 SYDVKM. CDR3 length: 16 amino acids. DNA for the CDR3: TGTGCCAGCAGCCCTCTGGCAGGGGGTAGGAATCAGCCCCAGCATTTT. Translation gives CASSPLAGGRNQPQHF.

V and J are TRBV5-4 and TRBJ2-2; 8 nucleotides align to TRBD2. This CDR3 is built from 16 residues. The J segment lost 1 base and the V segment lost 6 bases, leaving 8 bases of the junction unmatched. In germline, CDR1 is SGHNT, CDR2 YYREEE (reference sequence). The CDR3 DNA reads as TGTGCCAGCATCACAAGCGGGGGCCAGAACACCGGGGAGCTGTTTTTT. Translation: CASITSGGQNTGELFF. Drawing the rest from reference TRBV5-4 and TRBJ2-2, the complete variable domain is ETGVTQSPTHLIKTRGQQVTLRCSSQSGHNTVSWYQQALGQGPQFIFQYYREEENGRGNFPPRFSGLQFPNYSSELNVNALELDDSALYLCASITSGGQNTGELFFGEGSRLTVL.

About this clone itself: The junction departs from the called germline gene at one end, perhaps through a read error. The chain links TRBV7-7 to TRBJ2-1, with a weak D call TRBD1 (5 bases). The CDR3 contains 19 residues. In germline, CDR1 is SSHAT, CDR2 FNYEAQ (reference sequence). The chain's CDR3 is CASSSIPTGAQSSYNEQFF. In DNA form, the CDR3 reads TGTGCTAGCAGCTCGATCCCTACAGGAGCTCAAAGCTCCTACAATGAGCAGTTCTTC.

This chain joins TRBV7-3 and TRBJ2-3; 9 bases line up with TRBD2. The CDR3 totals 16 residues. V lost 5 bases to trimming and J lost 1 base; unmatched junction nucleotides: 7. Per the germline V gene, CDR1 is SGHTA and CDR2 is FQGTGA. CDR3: CASSQSIAGGTDTQYF. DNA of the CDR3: TGTGCCAGCAGCCAATCCATAGCGGGGGGCACAGATACGCAGTATTTT.

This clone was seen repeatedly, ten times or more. The CDR3 protein is CASSERGSSGNTIYF. CDR3 bases: TGTGCCAGCAGCGAAAGGGGAAGCTCTGGAAACACCATATATTTT. The chain employs TRBV9 and TRBJ1-3; a possible D gene is TRBD1 (5 bases). This CDR3 has 15 residues. Per the germline V gene, CDR1 is SGDLS and CDR2 is YYNGEE. V shed 3 bases and J shed 0 bases, with 10 bases lying between them.

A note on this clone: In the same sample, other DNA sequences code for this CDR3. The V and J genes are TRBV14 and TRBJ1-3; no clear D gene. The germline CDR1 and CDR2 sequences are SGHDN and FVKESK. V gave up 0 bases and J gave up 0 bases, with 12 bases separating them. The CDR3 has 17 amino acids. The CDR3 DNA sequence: TGTGCCAGCAGCCAAGATGGAGGGCGCTTCTCTGGAAACACCATATATTTT. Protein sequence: CASSQDGGRFSGNTIYF.

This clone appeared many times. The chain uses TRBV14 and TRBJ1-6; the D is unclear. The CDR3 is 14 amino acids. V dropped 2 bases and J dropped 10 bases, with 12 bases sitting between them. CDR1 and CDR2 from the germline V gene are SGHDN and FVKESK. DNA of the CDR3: TGTGCCAGCAGCCAACAGGCCAGTAGATCACCCCTCCACTTT. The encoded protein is CASSQQASRSPLHF.

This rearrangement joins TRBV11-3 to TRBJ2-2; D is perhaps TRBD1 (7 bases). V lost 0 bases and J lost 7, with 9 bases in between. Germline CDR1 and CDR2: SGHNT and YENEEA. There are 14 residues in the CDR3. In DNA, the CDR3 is TGTGCCAGCAGCTTAGACAGGGGGGACGGGGAGCTGTTTTTT. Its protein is CASSLDRGDGELFF.

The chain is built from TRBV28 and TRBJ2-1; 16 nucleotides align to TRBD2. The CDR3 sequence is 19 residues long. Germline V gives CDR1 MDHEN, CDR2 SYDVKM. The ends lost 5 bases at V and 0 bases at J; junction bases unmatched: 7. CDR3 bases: TGTGCCAGCAGTGCCTTGGGACTAGCGGGGGGGCCCTCCTACAATGAGCAGTTCTTC. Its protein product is CASSALGLAGGPSYNEQFF.

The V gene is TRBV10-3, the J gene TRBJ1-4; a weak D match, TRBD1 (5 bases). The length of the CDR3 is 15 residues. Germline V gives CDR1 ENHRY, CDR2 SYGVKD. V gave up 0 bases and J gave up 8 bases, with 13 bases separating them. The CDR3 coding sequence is TGTGCCATCAGTGAGTCGCGGCAGGGTGAAGAAAAACTGTTTTTT. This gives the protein CAISESRQGEEKLFF.

The CDR3 DNA reads TGTGCCTGGAGTCCAGGGGGAACCTACGAGCAGTACTTC. It encodes CAWSPGGTYEQYF. The chain employs TRBV30 and TRBJ2-7; 7 bases are a match to TRBD1. Per the germline V gene, CDR1 is GTSNPN and CDR2 is SVGIG (reference sequence). Losses at the gene ends were 2 bases for V and 2 bases for J; bases not matched to a gene: 3. This CDR3 contains 13 residues.

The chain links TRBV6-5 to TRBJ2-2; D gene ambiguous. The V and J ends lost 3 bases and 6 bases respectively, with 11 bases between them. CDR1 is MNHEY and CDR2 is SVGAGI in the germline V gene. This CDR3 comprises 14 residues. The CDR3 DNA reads TGTGCCAGCAGTTATTCGGCAGGATCCGGGGAGCTGTTTTTT. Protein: CASSYSAGSGELFF.

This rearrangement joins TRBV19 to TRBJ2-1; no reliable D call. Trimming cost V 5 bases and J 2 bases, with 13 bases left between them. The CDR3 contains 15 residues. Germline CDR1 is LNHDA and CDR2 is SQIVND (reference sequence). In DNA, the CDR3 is TGTGCCAGTAGTCCCTGGCTAGGAGCCTACAATGAGCAGTTCTTC. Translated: CASSPWLGAYNEQFF. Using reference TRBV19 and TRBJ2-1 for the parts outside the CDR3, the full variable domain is DGGITQSPKYLFRKEGQNVTLSCEQNLNHDAMYWYRQDPGQGLRLIYYSQIVNDFQKGDIAEGYSVSREKKESFPLTVTSAQKNPTAFYLCASSPWLGAYNEQFFGPGTRLTVL.

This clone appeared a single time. CDR3 residues: CASSLRGSNQPQHF. The CDR3 bases are TGTGCCAGCAGCTTAAGGGGTTCCAATCAGCCCCAGCATTTT. This chain uses TRBV11-3 with TRBJ1-5, with a tentative D call TRBD1 (5 bases). The CDR3 contains 14 residues. Germline values: CDR1 SGHNT, CDR2 YENEEA. V lost 2 bases and J lost 3, with 8 bases in between. Full variable domain (remainder filled in from reference TRBV11-3 and TRBJ1-5): EAGVVQSPRYKIIEKKQPVAFWCNPISGHNTLYWYLQNLGQGPELLIRYENEEAVDDSQLPKDRFSAERLKGVDSTLKIQPAELGDSAVYLCASSLRGSNQPQHFGDGTRLSIL.

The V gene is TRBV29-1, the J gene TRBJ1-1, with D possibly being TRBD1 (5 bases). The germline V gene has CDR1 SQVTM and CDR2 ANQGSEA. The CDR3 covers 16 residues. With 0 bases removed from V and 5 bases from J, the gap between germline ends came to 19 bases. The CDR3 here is CSVEDYGGVGSTEAFF. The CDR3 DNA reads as TGCAGCGTTGAAGATTATGGGGGGGTAGGGAGTACTGAAGCTTTCTTT.

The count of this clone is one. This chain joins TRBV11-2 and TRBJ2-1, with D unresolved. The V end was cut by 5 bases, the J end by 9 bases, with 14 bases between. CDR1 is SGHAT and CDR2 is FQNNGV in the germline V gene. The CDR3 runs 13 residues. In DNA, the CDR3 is TGTGCCAGCAGCATCGACTGGAGCACTGAGCAGTTCTTC. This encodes CASSIDWSTEQFF. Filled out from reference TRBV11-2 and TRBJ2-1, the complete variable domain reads EAGVAQSPRYKIIEKRQSVAFWCNPISGHATLYWYQQILGQGPKLLIQFQNNGVVDDSQLPKDRFSAERLKGVDSTLKIQPAKLEDSAVYLCASSIDWSTEQFFGPGTRLTVL.

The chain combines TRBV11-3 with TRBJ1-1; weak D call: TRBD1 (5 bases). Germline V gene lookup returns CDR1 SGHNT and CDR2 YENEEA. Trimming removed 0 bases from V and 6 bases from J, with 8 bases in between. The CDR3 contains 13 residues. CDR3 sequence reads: CASSLEQASEAFF. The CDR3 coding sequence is TGTGCCAGCAGCTTAGAACAGGCTTCTGAAGCTTTCTTT.

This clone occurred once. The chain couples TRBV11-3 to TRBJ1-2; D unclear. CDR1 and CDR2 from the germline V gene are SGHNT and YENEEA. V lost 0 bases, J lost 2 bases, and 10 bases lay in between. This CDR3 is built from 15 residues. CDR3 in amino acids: CASSLEARGNYGYTF. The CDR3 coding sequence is TGTGCCAGCAGCTTAGAGGCGCGGGGAAACTATGGCTACACCTTC.

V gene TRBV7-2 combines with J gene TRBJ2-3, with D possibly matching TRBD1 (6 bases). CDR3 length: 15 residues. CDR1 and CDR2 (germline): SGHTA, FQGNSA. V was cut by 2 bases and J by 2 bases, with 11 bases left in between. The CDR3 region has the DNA TGTGCCAGCAGCTTATGGGGGCAGAACACAGATACGCAGTATTTT. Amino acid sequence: CASSLWGQNTDTQYF.

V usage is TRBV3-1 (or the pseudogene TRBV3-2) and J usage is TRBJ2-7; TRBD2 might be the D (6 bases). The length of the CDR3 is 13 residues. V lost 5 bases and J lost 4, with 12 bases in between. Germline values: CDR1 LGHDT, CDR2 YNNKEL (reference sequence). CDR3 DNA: TGTGCCAGCAGCTCTAAGGAGGGGTACGAGCAGTACTTC. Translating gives CASSSKEGYEQYF.

DNA for the CDR3: TGTGCCAGCAGAGTAGCTAACTATGGCTACACCTTC. Its translation: CASRVANYGYTF. J is TRBJ1-2 and V is TRBV28; the D is unclear. This CDR3 region has 12 residues. Trimming removed 6 bases from V and 0 bases from J, with 5 bases in between. Germline CDR1 MDHEN, CDR2 SYDVKM.

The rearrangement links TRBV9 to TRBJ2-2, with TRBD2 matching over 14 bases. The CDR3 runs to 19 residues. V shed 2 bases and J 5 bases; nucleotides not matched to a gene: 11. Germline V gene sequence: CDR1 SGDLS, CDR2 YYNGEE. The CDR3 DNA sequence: TGTGCCAGCAGCGTGGGACTAGCGGGGGCCCTTGGATTTACCGGGGAGCTGTTTTTT. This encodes CASSVGLAGALGFTGELFF.

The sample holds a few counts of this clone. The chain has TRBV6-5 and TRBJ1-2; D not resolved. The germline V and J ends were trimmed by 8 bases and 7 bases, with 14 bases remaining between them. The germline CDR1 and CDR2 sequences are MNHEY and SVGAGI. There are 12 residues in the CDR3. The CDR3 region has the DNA TGTGCCAGCTTACCCTCAGCGTTTGGCTACACCTTC. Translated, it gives CASLPSAFGYTF.

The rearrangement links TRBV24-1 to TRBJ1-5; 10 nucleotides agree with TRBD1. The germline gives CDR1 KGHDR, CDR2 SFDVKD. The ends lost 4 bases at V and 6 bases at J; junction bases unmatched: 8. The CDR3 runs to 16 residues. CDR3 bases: TGTGCCACCAGTGAGGCCGGACAGGGGGGGGGTCAGCCCCAGCATTTT. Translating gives CATSEAGQGGGQPQHF.

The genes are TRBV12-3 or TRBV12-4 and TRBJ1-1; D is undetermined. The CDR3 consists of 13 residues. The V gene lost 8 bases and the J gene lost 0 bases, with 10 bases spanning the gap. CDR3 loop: CASWANLNTEAFF. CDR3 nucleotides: TGTGCCAGCTGGGCCAATCTGAACACTGAAGCTTTCTTT.

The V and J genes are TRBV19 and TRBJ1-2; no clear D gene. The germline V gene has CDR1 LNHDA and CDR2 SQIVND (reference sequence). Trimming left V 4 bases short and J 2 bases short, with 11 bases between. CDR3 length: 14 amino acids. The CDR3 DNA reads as TGTGCCAGTAGTAAGGCAGGCCTCAACTATGGCTACACCTTC. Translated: CASSKAGLNYGYTF.